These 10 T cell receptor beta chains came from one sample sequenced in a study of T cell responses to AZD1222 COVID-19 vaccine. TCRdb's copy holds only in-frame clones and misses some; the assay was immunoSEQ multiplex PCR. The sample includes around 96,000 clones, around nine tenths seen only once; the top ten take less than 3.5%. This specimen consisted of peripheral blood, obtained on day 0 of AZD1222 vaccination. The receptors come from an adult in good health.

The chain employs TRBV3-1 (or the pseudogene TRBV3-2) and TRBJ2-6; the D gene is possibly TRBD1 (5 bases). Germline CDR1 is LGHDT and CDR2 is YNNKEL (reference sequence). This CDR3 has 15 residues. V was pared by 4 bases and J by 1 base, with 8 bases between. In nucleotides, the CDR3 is TGTGCCAGCAGCCCTCAGGGTTCTGGGGCCAACGTCCTGACTTTC. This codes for CASSPQGSGANVLTF.

The CDR3 region is CASSREHANTEAFF. In DNA form, the CDR3 reads TGCGCCAGCAGCCGCGAGCACGCGAACACTGAAGCTTTCTTT. V is TRBV4-1 and J is TRBJ1-1; D remains unclear. Deletions cut 4 bases from V and 1 base from J, with 10 bases between. The CDR3 is made up of 14 amino acids. Germline CDR1 MGHRA, CDR2 YSYEKL.

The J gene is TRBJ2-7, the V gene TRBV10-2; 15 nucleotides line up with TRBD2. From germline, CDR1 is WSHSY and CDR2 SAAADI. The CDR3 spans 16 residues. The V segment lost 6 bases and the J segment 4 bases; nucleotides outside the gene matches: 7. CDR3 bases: TGCGCCAGCAGGTTTGGACTAGCGGGGGGGGGATACGAGCAGTACTTC. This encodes CASRFGLAGGGYEQYF.

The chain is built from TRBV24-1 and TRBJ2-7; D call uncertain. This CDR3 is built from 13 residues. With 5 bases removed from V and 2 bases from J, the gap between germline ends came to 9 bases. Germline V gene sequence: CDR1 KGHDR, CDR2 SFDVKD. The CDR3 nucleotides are TGTGCCACCAGTGGGCTGGGGACCTACGAGCAGTACTTC. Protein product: CATSGLGTYEQYF.

The chain's CDR3 is CASSPTPTTGNTIYF. The CDR3 DNA reads TGTGCCAGCTCACCAACACCTACGACGGGAAACACCATATATTTT. The V gene is TRBV18, the J gene TRBJ1-3; no clear D. This CDR3 region has 15 residues. V was cut by 2 bases and J by 4 bases, with 12 bases left in between. Germline CDR1 is KGHSH and CDR2 is LQKENI.

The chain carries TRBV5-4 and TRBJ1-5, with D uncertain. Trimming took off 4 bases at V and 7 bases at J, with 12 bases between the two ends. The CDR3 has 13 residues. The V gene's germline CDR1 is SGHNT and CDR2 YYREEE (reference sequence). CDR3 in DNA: TGTGCCAGCAGCGACGAGGGTGGACAGCCCCAGCATTTT. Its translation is CASSDEGGQPQHF.

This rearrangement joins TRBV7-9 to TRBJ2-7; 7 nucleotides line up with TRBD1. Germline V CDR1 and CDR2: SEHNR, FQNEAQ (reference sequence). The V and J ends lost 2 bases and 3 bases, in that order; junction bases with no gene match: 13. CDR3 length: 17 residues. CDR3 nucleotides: TGTGCCAGCAGCTTATTTCCAGGGGGTAGGTACGACTACGAGCAGTACTTC. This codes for CASSLFPGGRYDYEQYF. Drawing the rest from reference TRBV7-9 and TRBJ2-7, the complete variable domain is DTGVSQNPRHKITKRGQNVTFRCDPISEHNRLYWYRQTLGQGPEFLTYFQNEAQLEKSRLLSDRFSAERPKGSFSTLEIQRTEQGDSAMYLCASSLFPGGRYDYEQYFGPGTRLTVT.

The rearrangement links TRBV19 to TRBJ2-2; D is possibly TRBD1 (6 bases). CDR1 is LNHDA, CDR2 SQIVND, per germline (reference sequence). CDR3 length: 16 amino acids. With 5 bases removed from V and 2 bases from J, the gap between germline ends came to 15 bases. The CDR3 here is CASSPGTGINTGELFF. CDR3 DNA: TGTGCCAGTAGTCCCGGAACAGGGATTAACACCGGGGAGCTGTTTTTT.

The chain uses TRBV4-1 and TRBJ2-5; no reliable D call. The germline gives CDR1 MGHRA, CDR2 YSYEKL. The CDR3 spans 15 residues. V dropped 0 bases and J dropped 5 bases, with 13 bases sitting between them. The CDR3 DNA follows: TGCGCCAGCAGCCAAGAGGGTGCCCCAAGGGAGACCCAGTACTTC. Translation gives CASSQEGAPRETQYF.

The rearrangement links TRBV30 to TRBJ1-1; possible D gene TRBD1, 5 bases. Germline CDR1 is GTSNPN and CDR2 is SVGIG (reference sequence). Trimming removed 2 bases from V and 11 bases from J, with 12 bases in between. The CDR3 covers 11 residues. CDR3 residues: CAWSLRETAFF. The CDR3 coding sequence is TGTGCCTGGAGTCTCAGGGAAACTGCTTTCTTT.